This entry features one TCR beta chain sequence. Its target is not known. The second PCR ran 7 to 11 cycles with a sample-barcoded 5' primer and J-beta primers. Each of the cDNA molecules was tagged by a template-switch adaptor with 12 random nucleotides. TCRdb passed the 5' RACE reads through MiXCR, listing each CDR3 protein once. The sample holds about 730,000 distinct CDR3 sequences, about 42% seen once. Germline V gives CDR1 SQVTM, CDR2 ANQGSEA. The CDR3 is made up of 14 amino acids. Healthy Caucasians from Russia aged about 6 to 100 served as donors. These data come from a study of blood T cells in healthy people across ages. Overall study findings and caveats: Considered underestimates were the diversity estimates obtained from one million T cells. Per million T cells, TCR beta diversity dropped about linearly as age rose.

The receptor's source is a woman aged 60 to 75 in good health. The chain carries TRBV29-1 and TRBJ2-5; TRBD1 matches at 9 bases. The DNA end is a closer match to TRBJ2-7, so the J assignment may be wrong. The sequenced sample consisted of blood. This chain's CDR3 is CSVVTGQGINEQYF. CDR3 nucleotides: TGCAGCGTTGTAACAGGACAGGGGATCAACGAGCAGTACTTC.